This TCR beta chain was identified during a study of blood T cell repertoires in COVID-19. Study at large: Samples taken during acute and convalescent COVID-19 were collected in the United States, Italy and Spain. Nucleic acid was either cDNA or gDNA, and it came from T cells, B-cell-depleted T cells, or PBMCs.

The table came from immunoSEQ multiplex PCR; TCRdb's copy has only in-frame clones and leaves some out. This table holds about 250,000 clones, about nine tenths found once. Germline values: CDR1 KGHSH, CDR2 LQKENI. This CDR3 contains 14 residues. V lost 3 bases and J lost 4, with 12 bases in between. Ages ranged from about 18 to 90 years, with residence in 20 to 30 US areas. Cohorts were determined from participant-reported clinical history. This TCR was sampled from a man aged 35 to 55 who had recovered from COVID-19. The sample taken for sequencing was PBMCs or T cells enriched from blood (not recorded which). V and J are TRBV18 and TRBJ2-5; D might be TRBD2 (6 bases). The CDR3 loop reads CASSPRLELETQYF. CDR3 coding DNA: TGTGCCAGCTCACCCAGACTAGAGCTAGAGACCCAGTACTTC. Full variable domain (outside the CDR3, taken from reference TRBV18 and TRBJ2-5): NAGVMQNPRHLVRRRGQEARLRCSPMKGHSHVYWYRQLPEEGLKFMVYLQKENIIDESGMPKERFSAEFPKEGPSILRIQQVVRGDSAAYFCASSPRLELETQYFGPGTRLLVL.